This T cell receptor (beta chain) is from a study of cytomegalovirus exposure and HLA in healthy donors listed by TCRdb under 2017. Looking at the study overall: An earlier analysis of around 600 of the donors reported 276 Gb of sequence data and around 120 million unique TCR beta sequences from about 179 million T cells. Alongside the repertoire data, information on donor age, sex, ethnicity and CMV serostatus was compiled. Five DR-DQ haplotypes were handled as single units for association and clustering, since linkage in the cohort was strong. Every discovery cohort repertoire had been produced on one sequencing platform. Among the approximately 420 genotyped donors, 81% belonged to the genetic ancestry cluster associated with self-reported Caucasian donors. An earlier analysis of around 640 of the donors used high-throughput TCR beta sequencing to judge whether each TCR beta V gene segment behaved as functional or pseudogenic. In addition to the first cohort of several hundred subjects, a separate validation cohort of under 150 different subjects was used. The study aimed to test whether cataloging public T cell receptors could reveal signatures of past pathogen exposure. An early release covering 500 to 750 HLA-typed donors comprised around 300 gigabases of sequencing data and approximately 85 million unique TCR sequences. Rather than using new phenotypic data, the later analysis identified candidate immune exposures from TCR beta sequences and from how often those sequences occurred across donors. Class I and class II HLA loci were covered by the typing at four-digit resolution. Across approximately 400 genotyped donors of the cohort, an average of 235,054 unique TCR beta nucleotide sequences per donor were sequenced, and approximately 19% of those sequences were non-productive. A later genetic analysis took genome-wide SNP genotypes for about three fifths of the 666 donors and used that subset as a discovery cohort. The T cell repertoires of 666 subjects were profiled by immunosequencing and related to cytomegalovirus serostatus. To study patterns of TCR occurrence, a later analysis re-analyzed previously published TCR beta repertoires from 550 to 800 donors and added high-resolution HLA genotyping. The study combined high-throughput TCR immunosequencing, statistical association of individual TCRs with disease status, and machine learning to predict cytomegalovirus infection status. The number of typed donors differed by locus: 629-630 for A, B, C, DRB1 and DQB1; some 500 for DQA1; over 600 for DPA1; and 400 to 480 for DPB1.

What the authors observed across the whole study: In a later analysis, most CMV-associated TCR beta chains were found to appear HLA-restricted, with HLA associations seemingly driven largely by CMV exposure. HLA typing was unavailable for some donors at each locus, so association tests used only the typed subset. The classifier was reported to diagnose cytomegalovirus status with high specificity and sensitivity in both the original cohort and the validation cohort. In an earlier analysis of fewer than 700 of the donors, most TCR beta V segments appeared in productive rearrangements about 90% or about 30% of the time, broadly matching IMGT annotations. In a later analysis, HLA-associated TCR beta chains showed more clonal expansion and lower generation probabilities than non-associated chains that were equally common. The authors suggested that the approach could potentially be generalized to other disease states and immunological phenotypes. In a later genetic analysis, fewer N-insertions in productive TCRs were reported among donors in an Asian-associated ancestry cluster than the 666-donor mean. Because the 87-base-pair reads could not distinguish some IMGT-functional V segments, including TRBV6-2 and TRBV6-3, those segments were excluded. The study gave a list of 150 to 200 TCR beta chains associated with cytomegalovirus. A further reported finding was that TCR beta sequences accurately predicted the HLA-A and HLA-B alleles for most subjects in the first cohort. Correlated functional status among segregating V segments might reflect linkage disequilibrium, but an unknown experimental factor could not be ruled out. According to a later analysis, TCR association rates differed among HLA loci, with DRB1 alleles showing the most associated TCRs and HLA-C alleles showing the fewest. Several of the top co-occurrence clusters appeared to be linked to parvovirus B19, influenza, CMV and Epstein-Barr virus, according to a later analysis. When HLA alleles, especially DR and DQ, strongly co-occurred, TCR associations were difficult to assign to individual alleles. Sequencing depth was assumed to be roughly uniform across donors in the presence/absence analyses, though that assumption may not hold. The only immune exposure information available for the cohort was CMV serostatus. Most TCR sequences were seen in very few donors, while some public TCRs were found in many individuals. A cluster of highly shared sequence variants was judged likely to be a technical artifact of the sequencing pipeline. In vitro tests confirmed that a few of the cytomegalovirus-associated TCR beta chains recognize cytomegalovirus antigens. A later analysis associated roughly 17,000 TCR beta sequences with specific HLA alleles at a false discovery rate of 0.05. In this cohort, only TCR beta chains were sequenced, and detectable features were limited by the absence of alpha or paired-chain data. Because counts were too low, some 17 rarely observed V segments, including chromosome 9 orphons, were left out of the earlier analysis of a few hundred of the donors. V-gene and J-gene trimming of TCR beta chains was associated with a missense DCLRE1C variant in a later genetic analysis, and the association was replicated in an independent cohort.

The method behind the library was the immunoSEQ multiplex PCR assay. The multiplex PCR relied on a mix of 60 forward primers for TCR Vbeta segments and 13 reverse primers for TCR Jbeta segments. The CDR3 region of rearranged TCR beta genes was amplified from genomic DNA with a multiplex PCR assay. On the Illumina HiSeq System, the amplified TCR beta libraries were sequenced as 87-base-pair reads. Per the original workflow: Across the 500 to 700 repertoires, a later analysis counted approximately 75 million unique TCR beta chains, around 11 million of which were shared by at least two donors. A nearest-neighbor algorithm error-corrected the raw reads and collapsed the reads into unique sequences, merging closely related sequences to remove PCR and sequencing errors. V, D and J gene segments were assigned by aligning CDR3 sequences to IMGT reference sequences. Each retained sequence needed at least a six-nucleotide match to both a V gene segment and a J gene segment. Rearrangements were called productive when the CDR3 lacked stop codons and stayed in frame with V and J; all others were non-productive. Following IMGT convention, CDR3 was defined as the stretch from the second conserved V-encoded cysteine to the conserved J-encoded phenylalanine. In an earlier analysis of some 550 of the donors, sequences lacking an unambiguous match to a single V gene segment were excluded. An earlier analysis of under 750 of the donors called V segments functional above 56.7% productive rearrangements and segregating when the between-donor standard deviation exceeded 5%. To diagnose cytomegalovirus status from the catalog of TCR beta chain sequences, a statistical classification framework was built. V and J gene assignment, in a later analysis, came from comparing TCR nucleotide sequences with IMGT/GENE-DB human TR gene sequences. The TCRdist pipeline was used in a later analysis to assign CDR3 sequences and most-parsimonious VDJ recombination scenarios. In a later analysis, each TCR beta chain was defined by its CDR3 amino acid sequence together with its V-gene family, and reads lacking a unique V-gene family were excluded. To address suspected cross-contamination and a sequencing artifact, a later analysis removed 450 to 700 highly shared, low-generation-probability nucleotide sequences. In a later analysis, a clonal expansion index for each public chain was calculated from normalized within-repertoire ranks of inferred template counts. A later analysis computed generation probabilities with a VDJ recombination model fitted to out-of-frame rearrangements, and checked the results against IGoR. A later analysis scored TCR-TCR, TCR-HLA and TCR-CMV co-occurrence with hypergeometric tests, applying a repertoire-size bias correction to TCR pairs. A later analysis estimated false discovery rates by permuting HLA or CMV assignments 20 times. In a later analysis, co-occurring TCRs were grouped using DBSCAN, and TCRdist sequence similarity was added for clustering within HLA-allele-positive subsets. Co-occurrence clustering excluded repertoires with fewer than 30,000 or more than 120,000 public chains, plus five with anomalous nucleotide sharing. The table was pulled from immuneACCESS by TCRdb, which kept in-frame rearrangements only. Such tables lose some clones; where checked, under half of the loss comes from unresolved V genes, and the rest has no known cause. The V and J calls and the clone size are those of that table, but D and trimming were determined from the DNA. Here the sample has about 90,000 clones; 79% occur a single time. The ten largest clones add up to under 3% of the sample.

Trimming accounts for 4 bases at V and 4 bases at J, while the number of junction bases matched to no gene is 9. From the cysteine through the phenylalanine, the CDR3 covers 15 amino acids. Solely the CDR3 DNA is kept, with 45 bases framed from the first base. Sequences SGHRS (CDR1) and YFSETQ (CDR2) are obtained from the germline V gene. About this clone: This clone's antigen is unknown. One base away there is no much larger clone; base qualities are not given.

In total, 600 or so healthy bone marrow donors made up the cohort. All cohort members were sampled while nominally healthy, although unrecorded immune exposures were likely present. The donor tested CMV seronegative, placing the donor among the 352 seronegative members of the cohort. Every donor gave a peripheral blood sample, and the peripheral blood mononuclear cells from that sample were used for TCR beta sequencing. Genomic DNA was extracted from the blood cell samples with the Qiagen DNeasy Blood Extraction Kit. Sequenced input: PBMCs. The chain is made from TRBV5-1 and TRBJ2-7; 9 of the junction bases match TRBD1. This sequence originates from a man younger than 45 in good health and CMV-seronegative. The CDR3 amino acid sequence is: CASSITETGGYEQYF. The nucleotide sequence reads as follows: TGCGCCAGCAGCATTACGGAGACAGGGGGATACGAGCAGTACTTC.